Sequencing of this T cell receptor (beta chain) was carried out in a study of T-cell memory formation after mild COVID-19. 5'RACE, which relied on constant-segment primers, yielded TCR alpha and TCR beta cDNA libraries carrying sample barcodes and UMIs. TCRdb re-called the 5' RACE reads with MiXCR, one entry per CDR3 protein. The sample lists roughly 350,000 distinct CDR3 sequences; around 28% were seen once. CDR1 is SGHTA and CDR2 is FQGNSA in the germline V gene. Trimming left V 1 base short and J 0 bases short, with 26 bases between. This CDR3 has 21 amino acids. The TCR was taken from an adult woman who had mild COVID-19 (a few samples of this study predate the infection). Cell type and time point are not known. V and J are TRBV7-2 and TRBJ2-3, with TRBD2 as a possible D gene (7 bases). Material for sequencing was PBMCs or a T cell subset sorted from them (not recorded which). The CDR3 region has the DNA TGTGCCAGCAGCTTAGGACTAGCCGGAGAACTAGGGGGTTGGAGCACAGATACGCAGTATTTT. It translates to CASSLGLAGELGGWSTDTQYF. Combining the CDR3 with reference TRBV7-2 and TRBJ2-3 gives the whole variable domain GAGVSQSPSNKVTEKGKDVELRCDPISGHTALYWYRQSLGQGLEFLIYFQGNSAPDKSGLPSDRFSAERTGGSVSTLTIQRTQQEDSAVYLCASSLGLAGELGGWSTDTQYFGPGTRLTVL.